What follows are 17 T cell receptor beta chains derived from one specimen sequenced in a study of PD-L1 blockade in urothelial cancer. Time point reported: pretreatment peripheral blood. Sequencing used immunoSEQ multiplex PCR; TCRdb keeps in-frame clones, though not all of them. The table includes 58,000 or so clones, 80% to 85% detected once. The material was PBMCs, obtained around atezolizumab (anti-PD-L1) treatment. Receptors were obtained from a man between 65 and 85 years old with urothelial cancer.

The rearrangement uses TRBV9 and TRBJ1-1, with D hard to call. V lost 3 bases and J 0 bases, leaving 6 bases between the germline ends. This CDR3 spans 13 amino acids. The germline V gene encodes CDR1 SGDLS and CDR2 YYNGEE. In nucleotides, the CDR3 is TGTGCCAGCAGCGAGAGGTTGAACACTGAAGCTTTCTTT. This translates into CASSERLNTEAFF.

The chain links TRBV5-5 to TRBJ1-4; TRBD1 might be the D (6 bases). V shed 4 bases and J shed 8 bases, with 18 bases lying between them. The CDR3 runs to 15 residues. From germline, CDR1 is SGHKS and CDR2 YYEKEE (reference sequence). The CDR3 nucleotides read TGTGCCAGCAGCGACCTGAGGGGGAGGGGGGAAAAACTGTTTTTT. Translation: CASSDLRGRGEKLFF. Full variable domain (outside the CDR3, taken from reference TRBV5-5 and TRBJ1-4): DAGVTQSPTHLIKTRGQQVTLRCSPISGHKSVSWYQQVLGQGPQFIFQYYEKEERGRGNFPDRFSARQFPNYSSELNVNALLLGDSALYLCASSDLRGRGEKLFFGSGTQLSVL.

This clone has just a few counts. V is TRBV2 and J is TRBJ2-6; D not resolved. V was shortened by 0 bases and J by 3 bases, with 6 bases between the two germline ends. The V gene's germline CDR1 is SNHLY and CDR2 FYNNEI. This CDR3 is 15 amino acids long. CDR3 residues: CASSEAPLGANVLTF. The CDR3, as DNA: TGTGCCAGCAGTGAAGCTCCCCTTGGGGCCAACGTCCTGACTTTC.

The rearrangement uses TRBV9 and TRBJ2-3; 8 bases are a match to TRBD2. Germline CDR1 is SGDLS and CDR2 is YYNGEE. The CDR3 loop spans 18 amino acids. Losses at the gene ends were 4 bases for V and 1 base for J; bases not matched to a gene: 14. CDR3 protein: CASSPAGLREEGTDTQYF. The DNA for the CDR3 is TGTGCCAGCAGCCCCGCGGGATTGCGGGAGGAGGGCACAGATACGCAGTATTTT.

This clone was seen at least ten times. The rearrangement joins TRBV28 to TRBJ1-5; no clear D. The CDR3 is 14 amino acids. The germline gives CDR1 MDHEN, CDR2 SYDVKM. With 4 bases removed from V and 6 bases from J, the gap between germline ends came to 13 bases. The CDR3 spells CASSSGNPSQPQHF. DNA for the CDR3: TGTGCCAGCAGTTCGGGGAATCCTAGTCAGCCCCAGCATTTT.

This clone was found once. The rearrangement links TRBV18 to TRBJ2-7; 13 positions agree with TRBD2. This CDR3 comprises 17 residues. Germline V gene lookup returns CDR1 KGHSH and CDR2 LQKENI. The V segment lost 6 bases and the J segment 2 bases; nucleotides outside the gene matches: 10. CDR3 nucleotide sequence: TGTGCCAGCTCCCCAGGGCAGGGACTAGCGGGGACCTACGAGCAGTACTTC. This codes for CASSPGQGLAGTYEQYF.

CDR3 in DNA: TGTGCCAGCAGTTTATTCTATCGAGGACTAGCGGAAGAGACCCAGTACTTC. This sequence encodes CASSLFYRGLAEETQYF. V is TRBV27 and J is TRBJ2-5; TRBD2 matches at 10 bases. V was clipped by 1 base and J by 3 bases; unmatched bases: 8. Germline CDR1 reads MNHEY; CDR2 reads SMNVEV (reference sequence). This CDR3 comprises 17 residues.

The chain combines TRBV5-4 with TRBJ2-5; 7 bases map to TRBD1. This CDR3 comprises 14 residues. The V and J ends lost 3 bases and 2 bases, in that order; junction bases with no gene match: 4. Germline-derived CDR1 and CDR2 are SGHNT and YYREEE (reference sequence). The CDR3 loop reads CASSSDRNQETQYF. The CDR3 region has the DNA TGTGCCAGCAGCTCGGACAGGAATCAAGAGACCCAGTACTTC.

The chain carries TRBV9 and TRBJ2-1, with 7 bases fitting TRBD2. CDR1 is SGDLS, CDR2 YYNGEE, per germline. The V segment lost 4 bases and the J segment 2 bases; nucleotides outside the gene matches: 15. The CDR3 totals 18 residues. The CDR3 sequence is CASSPSDPGGPPYNEQFF. The CDR3 DNA follows: TGTGCCAGCAGCCCCTCCGACCCGGGAGGCCCCCCCTACAATGAGCAGTTCTTC.

V gene TRBV9 combines with J gene TRBJ2-1; TRBD2 matches 8 bases. The CDR3 is 15 amino acids. Germline values: CDR1 SGDLS, CDR2 YYNGEE. Unmatched junction bases numbered 4, after V lost 3 bases and J lost 2 bases. The CDR3 sequence is CASSARLATYNEQFF. The CDR3 region has the DNA TGTGCCAGCAGCGCCCGACTAGCGACCTACAATGAGCAGTTCTTC. The full variable domain, its missing parts supplied by reference TRBV9 and TRBJ2-1, is DSGVTQTPKHLITATGQRVTLRCSPRSGDLSVYWYQQSLDQGLQFLIQYYNGEERAKGNILERFSAQQFPDLHSELNLSSLELGDSALYFCASSARLATYNEQFFGPGTRLTVL.

The V gene is TRBV11-2, the J gene TRBJ2-3; 8 positions agree with TRBD2. J lost 3 bases, V lost 2 bases, and 10 bases had no gene match. CDR1 SGHAT and CDR2 FQNNGV come from the germline V gene. The CDR3 consists of 17 residues. The DNA for the CDR3 is TGTGCCAGCAGCTTATCGACGGGAGGGCCTGTTACAGATACGCAGTATTTT. It is translated as CASSLSTGGPVTDTQYF.

The chain recombines TRBV7-9 with TRBJ2-1; D perhaps matches TRBD2 (6 bases). This CDR3 is built from 15 residues. Germline V gene sequence: CDR1 SEHNR, CDR2 FQNEAQ (reference sequence). V lost 2 bases and J lost 6, with 14 bases in between. DNA for the CDR3: TGTGCCAGCAGCTTAAAGCGCCGACTAGGCAATGAGCAGTTCTTC. It encodes CASSLKRRLGNEQFF.

This chain joins TRBV30 and TRBJ2-1, with a weak D call TRBD2 (6 bases). V was clipped by 7 bases and J by 1 base, with 8 bases between them. CDR3 length equals 12 residues. From germline, CDR1 is GTSNPN and CDR2 SVGIG (reference sequence). The CDR3 DNA reads as TGTGCCTTTAGCGGATCCTACAATGAGCAGTTCTTC. This encodes CAFSGSYNEQFF.

The rearrangement joins TRBV4-1 to TRBJ2-1; TRBD2 is a possible D gene (6 bases). Germline lookup yields CDR1 MGHRA and CDR2 YSYEKL. The CDR3 totals 16 residues. Trimming shortened V by 1 base and J by 12 bases, and 22 bases separated the two germline ends. CDR3 nucleotide sequence: TGCGCCAGCAGCCAAGGGCGTGTTATCGGATTCGGGGGGCAGTTCTTC. This sequence encodes CASSQGRVIGFGGQFF.

The chain employs TRBV6-5 and TRBJ1-5; tentatively, D is TRBD1 (5 bases). With 0 bases removed from V and 5 bases from J, the gap between germline ends came to 11 bases. Germline CDR1 MNHEY, CDR2 SVGAGI. The CDR3 has 15 residues. Here the CDR3 reads CASSYSRRGDQPQHF. The CDR3 DNA reads as TGTGCCAGCAGTTACTCGAGAAGGGGTGATCAGCCCCAGCATTTT.

The chain is built from TRBV30 and TRBJ1-2; D perhaps matches TRBD1 (5 bases). Per the germline V gene, CDR1 is GTSNPN and CDR2 is SVGIG (reference sequence). There are 11 residues in the CDR3. Trimming stripped 5 bases from V and 7 bases from J, with 11 bases between. The CDR3 sequence is CAWEAGVGYTF. The CDR3 DNA is TGTGCCTGGGAGGCGGGGGTTGGCTACACCTTC.

Points on this clone: Germline is not matched at one junction end, which may reflect a read error. This rearrangement joins TRBV4-2 to TRBJ2-7; TRBD2 aligns across 11 bases. The CDR3 spans 14 residues. Per the germline V gene, CDR1 is LGHNA and CDR2 is YNFKEQ. CDR3 DNA sequence: TGTGCCGGCAGCCGCTTGACTAGCGGGAACGAGCAGTACTTC. Protein product: CAGSRLTSGNEQYF.